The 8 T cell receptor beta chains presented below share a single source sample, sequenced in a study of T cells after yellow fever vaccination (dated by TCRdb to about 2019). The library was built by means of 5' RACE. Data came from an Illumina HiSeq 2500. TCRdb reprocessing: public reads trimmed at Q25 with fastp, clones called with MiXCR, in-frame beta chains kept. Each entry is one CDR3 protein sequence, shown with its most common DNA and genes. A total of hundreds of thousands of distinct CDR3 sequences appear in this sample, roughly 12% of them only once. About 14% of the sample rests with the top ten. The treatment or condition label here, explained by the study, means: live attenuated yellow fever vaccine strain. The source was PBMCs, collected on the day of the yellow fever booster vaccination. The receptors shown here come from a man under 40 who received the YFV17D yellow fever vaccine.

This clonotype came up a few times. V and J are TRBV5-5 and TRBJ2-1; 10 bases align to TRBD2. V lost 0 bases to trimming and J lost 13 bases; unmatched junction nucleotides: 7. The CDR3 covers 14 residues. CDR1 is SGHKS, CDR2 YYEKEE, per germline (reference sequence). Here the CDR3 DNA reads TGTGCCAGCAGCTTGGGGTCTAGCGGGAGATACCAGTTCTTC. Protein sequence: CASSLGSSGRYQFF.

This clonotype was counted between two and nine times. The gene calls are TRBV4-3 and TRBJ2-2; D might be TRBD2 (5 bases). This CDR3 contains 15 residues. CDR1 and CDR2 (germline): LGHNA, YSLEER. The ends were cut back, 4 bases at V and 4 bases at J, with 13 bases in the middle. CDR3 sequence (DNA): TGCGCCAGCAGCCCGAAGGGAGTGGGCACCGGGGAGCTGTTTTTT. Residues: CASSPKGVGTGELFF.

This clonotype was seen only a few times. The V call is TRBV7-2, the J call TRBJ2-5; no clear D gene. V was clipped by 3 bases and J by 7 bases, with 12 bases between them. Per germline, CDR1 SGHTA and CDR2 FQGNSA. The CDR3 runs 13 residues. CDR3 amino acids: CASSFSAERTQYF. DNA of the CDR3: TGTGCCAGCAGCTTCTCAGCCGAGAGGACCCAGTACTTC.

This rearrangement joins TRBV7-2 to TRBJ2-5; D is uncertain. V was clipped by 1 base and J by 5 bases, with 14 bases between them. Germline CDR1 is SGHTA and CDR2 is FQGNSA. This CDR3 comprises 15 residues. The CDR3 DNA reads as TGTGCCAGCAGCTTAGGCCCCAGAATCGGGGAGACCCAGTACTTC. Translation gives CASSLGPRIGETQYF. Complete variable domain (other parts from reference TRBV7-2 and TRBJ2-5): GAGVSQSPSNKVTEKGKDVELRCDPISGHTALYWYRQSLGQGLEFLIYFQGNSAPDKSGLPSDRFSAERTGGSVSTLTIQRTQQEDSAVYLCASSLGPRIGETQYFGPGTRLLVL.

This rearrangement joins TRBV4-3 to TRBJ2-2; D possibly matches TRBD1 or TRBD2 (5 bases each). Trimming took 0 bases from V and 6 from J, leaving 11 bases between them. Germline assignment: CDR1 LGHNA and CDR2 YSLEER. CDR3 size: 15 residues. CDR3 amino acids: CASSQDERGAGELFF. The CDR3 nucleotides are TGCGCCAGCAGCCAAGATGAACGGGGCGCCGGGGAGCTGTTTTTT.

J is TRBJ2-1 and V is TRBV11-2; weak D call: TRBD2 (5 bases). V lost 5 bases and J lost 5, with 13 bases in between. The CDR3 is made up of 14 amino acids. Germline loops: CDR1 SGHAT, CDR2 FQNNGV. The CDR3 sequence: CASSPGRGDNEQFF. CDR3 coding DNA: TGTGCCAGCAGCCCCGGCCGGGGAGACAATGAGCAGTTCTTC.

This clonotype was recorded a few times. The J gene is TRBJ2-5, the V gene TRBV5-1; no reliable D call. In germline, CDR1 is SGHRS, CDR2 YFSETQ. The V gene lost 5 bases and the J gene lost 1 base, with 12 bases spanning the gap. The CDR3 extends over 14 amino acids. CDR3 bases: TGCGCCAGCAGTCCTTACAAATCCCAAGAGACCCAGTACTTC. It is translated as CASSPYKSQETQYF.

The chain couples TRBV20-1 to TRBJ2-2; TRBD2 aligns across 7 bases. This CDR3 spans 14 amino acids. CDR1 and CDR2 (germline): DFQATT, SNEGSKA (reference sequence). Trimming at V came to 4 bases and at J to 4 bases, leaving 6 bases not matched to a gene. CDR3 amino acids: CSATLGGSTGELFF. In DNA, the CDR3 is TGCAGTGCTACTTTGGGGGGGAGCACCGGGGAGCTGTTTTTT.